This TCR beta chain was identified in a study of cytomegalovirus exposure and HLA in healthy donors. Broader study findings: An analysis that was carried out later associated some 17,000 TCR beta sequences with HLA alleles at 0.05 false discovery rate. In a later analysis, V- and J-gene trimming of beta chains associated with a DCLRE1C missense variant, replicated independently. The authors judged a highly shared variant cluster likely a sequencing artifact. The authors listed some 160 TCR beta chains as cytomegalovirus-associated.

In germline, CDR1 is SGDLS, CDR2 YYNGEE. The CDR3 runs 16 residues. The V end lost 1 base, the J end lost 1 base, and 12 bases lay between the germline ends. Comments on this clone: The target antigen is unknown.

Primers for the PCR totalled 60 Vbeta and 13 Jbeta. Assay used: immunoSEQ multiplex PCR; TCRdb lists only in-frame clones, some missing. The repertoire includes about 120,000 clones, about four fifths of them detected once, and around 0.92% sits in the top ten. This TCR derives from a human donor in good health. The V and J genes are TRBV9 and TRBJ1-5; D not certain. The sequencing sample was made of PBMCs. CDR3 protein: CASSVRYLRSNQPQHF. The DNA for the CDR3 is TGTGCCAGCAGCGTACGGTACTTGCGGAGCAATCAGCCCCAGCATTTT.